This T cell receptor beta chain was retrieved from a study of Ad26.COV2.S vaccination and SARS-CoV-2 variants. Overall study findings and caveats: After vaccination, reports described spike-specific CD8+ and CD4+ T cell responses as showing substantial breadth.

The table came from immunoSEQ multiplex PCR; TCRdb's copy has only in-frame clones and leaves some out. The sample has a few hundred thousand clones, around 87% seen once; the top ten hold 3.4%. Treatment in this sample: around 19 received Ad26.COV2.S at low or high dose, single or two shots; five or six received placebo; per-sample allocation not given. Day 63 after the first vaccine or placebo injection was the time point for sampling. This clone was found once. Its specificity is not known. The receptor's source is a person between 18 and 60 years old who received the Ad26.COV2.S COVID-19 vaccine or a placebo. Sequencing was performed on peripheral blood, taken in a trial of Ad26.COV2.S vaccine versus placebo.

CDR3 sequence (DNA): TGCGCCAGCAGCCCCACCGGGACAGGGGAGTGGGAGACCCAGTACTTC. It codes for CASSPTGTGEWETQYF. The chain recombines TRBV5-1 with TRBJ2-5; the match to TRBD1 covers 10 bases. There are 16 residues in the CDR3. J was trimmed by 5 bases and V by 4 bases; bases with no gene match: 11. Germline lookup yields CDR1 SGHRS and CDR2 YFSETQ.